In this sample, the clone carrying this T cell receptor beta chain turned up a few times. The antigen is not known. This specimen belongs to a study of Ad26.COV2.S vaccination and SARS-CoV-2 variants. Study observations and caveats: Reported post-vaccination CD8+ and CD4+ T cell responses to spike showed substantial breadth.

Trimming stripped 5 bases from V and 3 bases from J, with 20 bases between. CDR1 is MNHEY and CDR2 is SVGEGT in the germline V gene. This CDR3 has 17 amino acids. Treatment denoted: about 20 received Ad26.COV2.S at low or high dose, single or two shots; about five received placebo; per-sample allocation not given. The investigators took samples on day 63 after the first vaccine or placebo injection. Sequenced by immunoSEQ multiplex PCR; TCRdb stores in-frame clones only, minus some. The table records around 340,000 clones, around 90% of them present only once. The genes are TRBV6-2 or TRBV6-3 and TRBJ2-1; D perhaps matches TRBD2 (6 bases). The sample in question was peripheral blood, obtained in a trial of Ad26.COV2.S vaccine versus placebo. This TCR was sampled from a person aged 18-65 years who received the Ad26.COV2.S COVID-19 vaccine or a placebo. This chain's CDR3 is CASSSLRREEGYNEQFF. CDR3 in DNA: TGTGCCAGCAGTAGCCTCCGGCGCGAGGAGGGCTACAATGAGCAGTTCTTC.